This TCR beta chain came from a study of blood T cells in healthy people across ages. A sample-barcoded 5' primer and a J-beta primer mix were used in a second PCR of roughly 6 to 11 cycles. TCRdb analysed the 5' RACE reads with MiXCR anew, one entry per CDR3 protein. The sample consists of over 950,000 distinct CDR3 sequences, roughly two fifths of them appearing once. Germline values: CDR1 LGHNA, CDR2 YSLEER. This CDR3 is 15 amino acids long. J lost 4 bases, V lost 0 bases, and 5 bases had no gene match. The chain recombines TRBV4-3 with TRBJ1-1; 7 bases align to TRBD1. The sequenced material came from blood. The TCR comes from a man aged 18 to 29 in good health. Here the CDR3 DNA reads TGCGCCAGCAGCCAAGAACGACAGGGTGGCACTGAAGCTTTCTTT. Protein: CASSQERQGGTEAFF.